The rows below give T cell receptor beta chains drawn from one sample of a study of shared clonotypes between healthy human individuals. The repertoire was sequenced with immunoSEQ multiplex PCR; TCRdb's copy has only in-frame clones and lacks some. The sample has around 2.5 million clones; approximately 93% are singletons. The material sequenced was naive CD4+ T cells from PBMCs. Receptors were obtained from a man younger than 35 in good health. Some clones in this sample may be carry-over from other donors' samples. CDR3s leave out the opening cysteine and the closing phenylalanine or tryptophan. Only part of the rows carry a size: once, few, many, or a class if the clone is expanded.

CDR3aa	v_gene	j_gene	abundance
ASSGDRNYGYT	TRBV10-1	TRBJ1-2	-
ASSPASGTYNEQF	TRBV9	TRBJ2-1	-
ASSRWTGGVNEQF	TRBV5-1	TRBJ2-1	once
ASSQPWDRGLKGYT	TRBV4-1	TRBJ1-2	-
ASSRGLAGGEQY	TRBV14	TRBJ2-7	-
ASSSRVATNEKLF	TRBV27	TRBJ1-4	-
ASSYAASGNEQF	TRBV6-5	TRBJ2-1	-
ASSPGGVTEAF	TRBV7-2	TRBJ1-1	few
ASSLVVGQPQH	TRBV7-9	TRBJ1-5	few
ASSLLGRDTGELF	TRBV7-2	TRBJ2-2	-
ASSIRGQGSPRGANVLT	TRBV19	TRBJ2-6	-
ASIPTGQPVNEQF	TRBV6-6	TRBJ2-1	once
ASTAPGQETQY	TRBV6-5	TRBJ2-5	-
ASSPRGNFEQY	TRBV18	TRBJ2-7	-
ASSAGDRTYEQY	TRBV5-6	TRBJ2-7	-
ASSRGAVEETQY	TRBV19	TRBJ2-5	-
ASSLNGDTRYGYT	TRBV5-1	TRBJ1-2	-
ASSPRGSNTEAF	TRBV9	TRBJ1-1	once
ASRRGSAGATYEQY	TRBV27	TRBJ2-7	-
ASSDTDTQY	TRBV10-1	TRBJ2-3	-
SVDGQGPTGAF	TRBV29-1	TRBJ1-1	once
ASSPRQGNSYNEQF	TRBV18	TRBJ2-1	-
ASGSQETQY	TRBV12-5	TRBJ2-5	-
ASSLSGSTDTQY	TRBV28	TRBJ2-3	-
ASSPYSISGTSTDTQY	TRBV18	TRBJ2-3	once
ASSFSASRVRFFAEAF	TRBV28	TRBJ1-1	-
ASSLADNPQETQY	TRBV5-1	TRBJ2-5	once
ASSVGTGTDTQY	TRBV5-1	TRBJ2-3	once
ASSPAGAGEKLF	TRBV21-1	TRBJ1-4	-
ASSISWVGSNYGYT	TRBV19	TRBJ1-2	-
AITPGLAGIRGDTQY	TRBV10-3	TRBJ2-3	-
ASSRRSSGDDEQY	TRBV4-2	TRBJ2-7	-
ASSENTSRGYT	TRBV7-9	TRBJ1-2	-
ASSPLAGSEKLF	TRBV5-1	TRBJ1-4	-
ASSLSAGNPYNEQF	TRBV5-1	TRBJ2-1	-
ASGRDGSYNEQF	TRBV5-1	TRBJ2-1	-
ASSLSMWADTEAF	TRBV27	TRBJ1-1	few
ASSFSGIQETQY	TRBV13	TRBJ2-5	-
ASSPGGHTSNEQF	TRBV7-3	TRBJ2-1	-
ASSVDPGVTYGYT	TRBV9	TRBJ1-2	-
ATTPTDRKVYGYT	TRBV15	TRBJ1-2	few
ASSLVQTYGYT	TRBV5-1	TRBJ1-2	-
ASSLRLAGGSSSYNEQF	TRBV7-9	TRBJ2-1	-
ASSFGAGGSTDTQY	TRBV5-1	TRBJ2-3	-
ASATGGPLSGANVLT	TRBV5-5	TRBJ2-6	-